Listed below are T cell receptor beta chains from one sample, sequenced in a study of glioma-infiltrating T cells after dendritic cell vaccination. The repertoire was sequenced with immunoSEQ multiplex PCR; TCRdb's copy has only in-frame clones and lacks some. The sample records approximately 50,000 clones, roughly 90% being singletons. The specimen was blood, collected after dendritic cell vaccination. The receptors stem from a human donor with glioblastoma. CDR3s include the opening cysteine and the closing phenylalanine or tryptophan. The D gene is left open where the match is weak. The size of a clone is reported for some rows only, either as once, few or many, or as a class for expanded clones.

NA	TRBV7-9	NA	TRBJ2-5	TGTGCCAGCAGCTTACTATCGCCACTCCAAGAGACCCAGTACTTC	CASSLLSPLQETQYF
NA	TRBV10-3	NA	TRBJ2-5	TGTGCCCAGGCCCCAAGCAGGGATGAGACCCAGTACTTC	CAQAPSRDETQYF
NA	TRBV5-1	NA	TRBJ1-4	TGCGCCAGCAGCTTGGCGGGGGGCAGGATTAATGAAAAACTGTTTTTT	CASSLAGGRINEKLFF
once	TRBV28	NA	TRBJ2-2	TGTGCCAGCAGTTTAAGGTGGGCAGCGAACACCGGGGAGCTGTTTTTT	CASSLRWAANTGELFF
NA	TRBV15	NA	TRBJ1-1	TGTGCCACCAGCAGATATAGGACAGATGTTCCGGGGACTGAAGCTTTCTTT	CATSRYRTDVPGTEAFF
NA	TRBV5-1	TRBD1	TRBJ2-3	TGCGCCAGCAGATTACAGGGGGCGTCAGTTTTGGCGCAGTATTTT	CASRLQGASVLAQYF
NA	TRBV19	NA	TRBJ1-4	TGTGCCAGTAGTACAGGGGCTATGGGGGATGACAATGAAAAACTGTTTTTT	CASSTGAMGDDNEKLFF
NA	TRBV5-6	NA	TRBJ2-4	TGTGCCAGCAGCTTGCGGAGTTTGGCCAAAAACATTCAGTACTTC	CASSLRSLAKNIQYF
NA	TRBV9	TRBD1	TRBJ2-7	TGTGCCAGCAGCCCTAGAGCTCAGGGGGCCCACCACGAGCAGTACTTC	CASSPRAQGAHHEQYF
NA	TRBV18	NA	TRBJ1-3	TGTGCCAGCTCCGAGGGACTATCGGGAAACACCATATATTTT	CASSEGLSGNTIYF
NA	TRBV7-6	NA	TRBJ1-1	TGTGCCAGTGCGGCCGATCTGAACACTGAAGCTTTCTTT	CASAADLNTEAFF
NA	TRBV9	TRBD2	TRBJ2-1	TGTGCCAGCAGTCGTAAAGCGGGAGAGATTGTTGAGCAGTTCTTC	CASSRKAGEIVEQFF
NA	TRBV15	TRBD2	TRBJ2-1	TGTGCCACCAGCAGATTGGGACTAGCATCCTACAATGAGCAGTTCTTC	CATSRLGLASYNEQFF
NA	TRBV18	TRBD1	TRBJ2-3	TGTGCCAGCACCCAGGGGGCGAACACAGATACGCAGTATTTT	CASTQGANTDTQYF
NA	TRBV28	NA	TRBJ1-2	TGTGCCAGCAGATACCGGGACAATCTCTATGGCTACACCTTC	CASRYRDNLYGYTF
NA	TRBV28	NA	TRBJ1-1	TGTGCCAGCAGTTTAGCGGGGTCTGGCACTGAAGCTTTCTTT	CASSLAGSGTEAFF
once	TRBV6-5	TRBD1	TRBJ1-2	TGTGCCAGCAGTTACGTCGGGACAGGGGGGTATGGCTACACCTTC	CASSYVGTGGYGYTF
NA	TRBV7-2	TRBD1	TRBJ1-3	TGTGCCAGCAGCTTAGTAACAGGGGGCGGAAACACCATATATTTT	CASSLVTGGGNTIYF
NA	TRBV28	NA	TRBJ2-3	TGTGCCAGCAGTAGAAGCGGGCTCACAGATACGCAGTATTTT	CASSRSGLTDTQYF
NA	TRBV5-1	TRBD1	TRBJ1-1	TGCGCCAGCAGCCCCGGACAGGGGCCTGAAGCTTTCTTT	CASSPGQGPEAFF
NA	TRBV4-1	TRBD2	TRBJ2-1	TGCGCCAGCAGCCAAGGTAGCGGGAGGGAGAGCTCCTACAATGAGCAGTTCTTC	CASSQGSGRESSYNEQFF
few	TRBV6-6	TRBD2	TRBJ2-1	TGTGCCAGCAGCCGGATACTAGCGGGAGGTTGGGATGAGCAGTTCTTC	CASSRILAGGWDEQFF
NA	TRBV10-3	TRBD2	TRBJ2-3	TGTGCCATCAATCGACTAGCGGGGGGAGATACGCAGTATTTT	CAINRLAGGDTQYF
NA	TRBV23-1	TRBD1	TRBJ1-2	TGCGCCAGCAGTCACCCACCCCCCCCGGGACAGGGTAACTATGGCTACACCTTC	CASSHPPPPGQGNYGYTF
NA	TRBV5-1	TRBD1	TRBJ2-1	TGCGCCAGCAGCTTCCGGGACAGGGCCTACAATGAGCAGTTCTTC	CASSFRDRAYNEQFF
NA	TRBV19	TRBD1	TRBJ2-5	TGTGCCAGTAGCTCACAGGGGTTAGGGGCAGAGACCCAGTACTTC	CASSSQGLGAETQYF
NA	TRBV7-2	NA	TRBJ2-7	TGTGCCAGCAGCCCCGGAACAGGGAGCTCCTACGAGCAGTACTTC	CASSPGTGSSYEQYF
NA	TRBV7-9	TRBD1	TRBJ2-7	TGTGCCAGCAGCTTGACAGGGGTGACCTACGAGCAGTACTTC	CASSLTGVTYEQYF
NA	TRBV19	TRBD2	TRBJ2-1	TGTGCCAGTAGTAAACTAGCGGGACCTAACAATGAGCAGTTCTTC	CASSKLAGPNNEQFF
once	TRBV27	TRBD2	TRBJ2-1	TGTGCCAGCAGTGCGGGACTAGTCAATGAGCAGTTCTTC	CASSAGLVNEQFF
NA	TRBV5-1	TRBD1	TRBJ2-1	TGCGCCAGCAGCCACGGACAGGGGAACGCCTACAATGAGCAGTTCTTC	CASSHGQGNAYNEQFF
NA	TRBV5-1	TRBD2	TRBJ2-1	TGCGCCAGCAGCTTGGCGGCTAGCGGTAGTCACAATGAGCAGTTCTTC	CASSLAASGSHNEQFF
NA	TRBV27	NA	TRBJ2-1	TGTGCCAGCAGATTTCGGGAGAGCTACAATGAGCAGTTCTTC	CASRFRESYNEQFF
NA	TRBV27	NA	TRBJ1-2	TGTGCCAGCAGTTCCAGGGAGGACTATGGCTACACCTTC	CASSSREDYGYTF
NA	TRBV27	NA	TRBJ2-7	TGTGCCAGCAGTCATGGGAGTTCCTACGAGCAGTACTTC	CASSHGSSYEQYF
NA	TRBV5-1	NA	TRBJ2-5	TGCGCCAGCAGCCAGGGCAGTGTAGAGACCCAGTACTTC	CASSQGSVETQYF
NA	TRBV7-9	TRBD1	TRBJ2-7	TGTGCCAGCAGCTTGACAGGGGGTATCCACGAGCAGTACTTC	CASSLTGGIHEQYF
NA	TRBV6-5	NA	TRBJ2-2	TGTGCCAGCAGTTACGGCCAGGCCGGGGAGCTGTTTTTT	CASSYGQAGELFF
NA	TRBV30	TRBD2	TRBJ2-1	TGTGCCTGGAGGGAGACTAGCGGGAGGACATACAATGAGCAGTTCTTC	CAWRETSGRTYNEQFF
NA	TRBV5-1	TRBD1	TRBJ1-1	TGCGCCAGCAGCCCTATCGGACAGGTGAACACTGAAGCTTTCTTT	CASSPIGQVNTEAFF
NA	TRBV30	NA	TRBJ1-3	TGTGCCTCTTCGTCGGGGGGAAACACCATATATTTT	CASSSGGNTIYF
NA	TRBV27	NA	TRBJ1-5	TGTGCCAGCAGTTTCGGGGGCAATCAGCCCCAGCATTTT	CASSFGGNQPQHF
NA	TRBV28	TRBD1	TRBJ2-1	TGTGCCAGCAGTCTTACTTGGGGGACAGGGGTGAATGAGCAGTTCTTC	CASSLTWGTGVNEQFF
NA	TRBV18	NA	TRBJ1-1	TGTGCCAGCTCAAGAGAGCAGGGATGGACTGAAGCTTTCTTT	CASSREQGWTEAFF
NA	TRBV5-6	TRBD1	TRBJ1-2	TGTGCCAGCAGCCCGAGAAATCCAGGGGGCCTCGGCTACACCTTC	CASSPRNPGGLGYTF
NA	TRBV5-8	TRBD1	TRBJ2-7	TGTGCCAGCAGGTCCGCAGGGACAGCCTACGAGCAGTACTTC	CASRSAGTAYEQYF
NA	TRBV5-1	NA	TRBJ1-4	TGCGCCAGCAGCCCCGGAACCCCAGGAGAAAAACTGTTTTTT	CASSPGTPGEKLFF
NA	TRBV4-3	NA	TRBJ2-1	TGCGCCAGCAGCCTCGGTGTATGGAATGAGCAGTTCTTC	CASSLGVWNEQFF
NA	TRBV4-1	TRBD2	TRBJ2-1	TGCGCCAGCAGCCAAGGCCGGCTAGCGGGACTCTTGAATGAGCAGTTCTTC	CASSQGRLAGLLNEQFF
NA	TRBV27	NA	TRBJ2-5	TGTGCCAGCAGTTCTCTACAGATCCAAGAGACCCAGTACTTC	CASSSLQIQETQYF
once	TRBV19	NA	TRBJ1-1	TGTGCCAGTAGTACCCCCCAGTACAACCTTCCTGCTTTCTTT	CASSTPQYNLPAFF
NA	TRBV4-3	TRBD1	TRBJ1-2	TGCGCCAGCAGCCGTGCCGGGACAGCGAACAACTATGGCTACACCTTC	CASSRAGTANNYGYTF
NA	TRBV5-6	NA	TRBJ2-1	TGTGCCAGCAGCTTGAGAGGACTTCCCCACAATGAGCAGTTCTTC	CASSLRGLPHNEQFF
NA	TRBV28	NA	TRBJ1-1	TGTGCCAGCAGTTTCACCATCCACCGCGCTGAAGCTTTCTTT	CASSFTIHRAEAFF
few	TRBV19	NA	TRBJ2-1	TGTGCCAGTCGGTACCTGAATGAGCAGTTCTTC	CASRYLNEQFF
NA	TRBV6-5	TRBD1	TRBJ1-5	TGTGCCAGCAGTTACTCGGGACAGCAGAATCAGCCCCAGCATTTT	CASSYSGQQNQPQHF
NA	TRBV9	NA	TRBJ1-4	TGTGCCAGCAGCGGCCCGGATGAAAAACTGTTTTTT	CASSGPDEKLFF
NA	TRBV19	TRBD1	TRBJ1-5	TGTGCCAGTAGTATTGGGGGGACAGGGATGAGTCAGCCCCAGCATTTT	CASSIGGTGMSQPQHF
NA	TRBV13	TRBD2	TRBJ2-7	TGTGCCAGCAGCTGGGGGGGTAGCTACGAGCAGTACTTC	CASSWGGSYEQYF